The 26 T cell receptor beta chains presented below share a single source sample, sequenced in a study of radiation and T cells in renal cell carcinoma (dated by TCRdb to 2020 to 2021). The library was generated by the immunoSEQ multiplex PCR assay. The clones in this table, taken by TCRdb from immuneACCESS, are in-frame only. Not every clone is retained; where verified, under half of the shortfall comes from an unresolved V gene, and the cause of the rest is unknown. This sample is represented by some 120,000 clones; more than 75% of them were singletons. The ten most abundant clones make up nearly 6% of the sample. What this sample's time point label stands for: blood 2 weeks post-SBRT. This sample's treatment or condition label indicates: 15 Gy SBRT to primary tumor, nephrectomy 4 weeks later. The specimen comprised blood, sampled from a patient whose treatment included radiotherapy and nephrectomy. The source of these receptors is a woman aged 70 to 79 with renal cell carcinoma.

CDR3 nucleotides: TGTGCCAGCAGGGTAGGATTAGCGGGGTATGAGCAGTACTTC. Translating gives CASRVGLAGYEQYF. The chain joins TRBV2 to TRBJ2-7; 8 bases map to TRBD2. This CDR3 spans 14 amino acids. In germline, CDR1 is SNHLY, CDR2 FYNNEI. The V and J ends lost 6 bases and 7 bases, in that order; junction bases with no gene match: 11.

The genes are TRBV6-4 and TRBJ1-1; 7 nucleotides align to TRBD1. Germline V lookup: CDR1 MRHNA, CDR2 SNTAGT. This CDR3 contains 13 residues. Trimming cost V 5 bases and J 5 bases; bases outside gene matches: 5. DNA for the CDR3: TGTGCCAGCAGTCGGACAGGTGGGACTGAAGCTTTCTTT. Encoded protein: CASSRTGGTEAFF.

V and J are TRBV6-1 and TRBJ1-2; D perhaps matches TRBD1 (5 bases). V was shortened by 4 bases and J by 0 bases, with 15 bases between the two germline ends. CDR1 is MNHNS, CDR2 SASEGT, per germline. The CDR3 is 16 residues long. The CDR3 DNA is TGTGCCAGCAGTGGCTACCGACAGATAGCTAACTATGGCTACACCTTC. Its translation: CASSGYRQIANYGYTF.

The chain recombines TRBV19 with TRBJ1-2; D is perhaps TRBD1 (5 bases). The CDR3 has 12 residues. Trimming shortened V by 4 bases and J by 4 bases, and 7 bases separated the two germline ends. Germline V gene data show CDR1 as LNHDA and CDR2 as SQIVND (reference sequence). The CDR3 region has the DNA TGTGCCAGTAGTAAGGGGCTCTATGGCTACACCTTC. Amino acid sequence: CASSKGLYGYTF.

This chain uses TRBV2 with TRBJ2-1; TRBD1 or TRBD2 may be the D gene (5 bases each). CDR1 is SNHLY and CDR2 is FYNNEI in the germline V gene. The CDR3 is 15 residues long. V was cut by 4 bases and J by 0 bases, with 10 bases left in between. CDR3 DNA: TGTGCCAGCAGTGCGGGGCGAAGCTCCTACAATGAGCAGTTCTTC. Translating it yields CASSAGRSSYNEQFF.

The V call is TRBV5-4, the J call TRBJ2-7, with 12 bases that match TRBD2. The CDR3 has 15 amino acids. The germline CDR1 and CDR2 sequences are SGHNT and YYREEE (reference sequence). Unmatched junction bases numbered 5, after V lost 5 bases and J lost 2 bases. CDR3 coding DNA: TGTGCCAGCAGATACGGACTAGCGGGGACCTACGAGCAGTACTTC. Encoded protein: CASRYGLAGTYEQYF.

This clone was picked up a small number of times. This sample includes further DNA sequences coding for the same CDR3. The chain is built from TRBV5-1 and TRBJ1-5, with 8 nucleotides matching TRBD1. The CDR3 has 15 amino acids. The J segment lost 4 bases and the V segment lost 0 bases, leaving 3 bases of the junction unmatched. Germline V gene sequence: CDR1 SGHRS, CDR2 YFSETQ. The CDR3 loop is CASSLGGDRNQPQHF. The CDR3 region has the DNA TGCGCCAGCAGCTTGGGTGGGGACAGGAATCAGCCCCAGCATTTT.

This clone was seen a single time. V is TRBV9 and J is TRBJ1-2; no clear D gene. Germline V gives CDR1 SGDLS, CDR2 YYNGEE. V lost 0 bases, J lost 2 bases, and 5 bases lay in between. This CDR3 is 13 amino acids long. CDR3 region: CASSVDRNYGYTF. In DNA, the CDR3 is TGTGCCAGCAGCGTAGACAGAAACTATGGCTACACCTTC. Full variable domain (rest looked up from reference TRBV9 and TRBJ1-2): DSGVTQTPKHLITATGQRVTLRCSPRSGDLSVYWYQQSLDQGLQFLIQYYNGEERAKGNILERFSAQQFPDLHSELNLSSLELGDSALYFCASSVDRNYGYTFGSGTRLTVV.

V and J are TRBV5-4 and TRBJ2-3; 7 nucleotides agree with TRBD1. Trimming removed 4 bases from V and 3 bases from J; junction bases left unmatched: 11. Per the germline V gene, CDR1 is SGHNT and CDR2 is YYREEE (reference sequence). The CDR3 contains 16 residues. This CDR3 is CASSTRQGYNTDTQYF. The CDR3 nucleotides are TGTGCCAGCAGCACGAGACAGGGATACAATACAGATACGCAGTATTTT. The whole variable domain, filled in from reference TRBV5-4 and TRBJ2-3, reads ETGVTQSPTHLIKTRGQQVTLRCSSQSGHNTVSWYQQALGQGPQFIFQYYREEENGRGNFPPRFSGLQFPNYSSELNVNALELDDSALYLCASSTRQGYNTDTQYFGPGTRLTVL.

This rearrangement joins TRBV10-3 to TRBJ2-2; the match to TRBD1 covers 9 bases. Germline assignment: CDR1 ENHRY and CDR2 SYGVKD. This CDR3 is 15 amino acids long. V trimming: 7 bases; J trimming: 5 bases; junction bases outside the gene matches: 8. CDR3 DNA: TGTGCCATCACCCTAGGGACAGGGCGGACCGGGGAGCTGTTTTTT. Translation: CAITLGTGRTGELFF.

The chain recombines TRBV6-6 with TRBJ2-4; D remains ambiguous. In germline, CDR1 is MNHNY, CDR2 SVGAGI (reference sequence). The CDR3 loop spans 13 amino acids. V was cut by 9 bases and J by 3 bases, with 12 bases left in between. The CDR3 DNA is TGTGCCAGTAAAGCAGAGGTCAAAAACATTCAGTACTTC. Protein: CASKAEVKNIQYF.

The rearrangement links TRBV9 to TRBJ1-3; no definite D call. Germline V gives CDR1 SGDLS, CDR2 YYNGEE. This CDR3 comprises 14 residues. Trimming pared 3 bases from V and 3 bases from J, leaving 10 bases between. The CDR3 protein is CASSATLVGNTIYF. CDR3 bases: TGTGCCAGCAGCGCCACATTAGTTGGAAACACCATATATTTT.

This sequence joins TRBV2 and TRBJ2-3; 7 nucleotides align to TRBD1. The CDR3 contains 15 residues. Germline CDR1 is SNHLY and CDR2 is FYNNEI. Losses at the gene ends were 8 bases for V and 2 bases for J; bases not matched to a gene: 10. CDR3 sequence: CASAGGKVVTDTQYF. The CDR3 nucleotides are TGTGCCAGCGCAGGGGGTAAGGTAGTCACAGATACGCAGTATTTT.

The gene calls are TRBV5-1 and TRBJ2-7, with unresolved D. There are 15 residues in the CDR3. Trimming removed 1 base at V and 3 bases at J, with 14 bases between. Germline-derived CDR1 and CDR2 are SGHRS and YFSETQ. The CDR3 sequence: CASSLFFTRDYEQYF. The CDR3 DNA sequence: TGCGCCAGCAGCTTGTTTTTTACCCGTGACTACGAGCAGTACTTC.

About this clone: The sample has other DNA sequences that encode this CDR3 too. The DNA for the CDR3 is TGCGCCAGCAGCTTATCAGGGGGCACTGAAGCTTTCTTT. This codes for CASSLSGGTEAFF. The J gene is TRBJ1-1, the V gene TRBV5-1; 7 bases map to TRBD1. Germline loops: CDR1 SGHRS, CDR2 YFSETQ. V shed 2 bases, J shed 4 bases, and the junction held 2 bases outside the gene matches. The CDR3 extends over 13 amino acids.

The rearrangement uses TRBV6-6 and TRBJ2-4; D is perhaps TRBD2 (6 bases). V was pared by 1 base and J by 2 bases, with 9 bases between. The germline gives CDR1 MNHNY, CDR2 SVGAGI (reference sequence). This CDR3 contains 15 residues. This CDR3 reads CASSYFGGPKNIQYF. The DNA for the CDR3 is TGTGCCAGCAGTTACTTCGGGGGACCCAAAAACATTCAGTACTTC.

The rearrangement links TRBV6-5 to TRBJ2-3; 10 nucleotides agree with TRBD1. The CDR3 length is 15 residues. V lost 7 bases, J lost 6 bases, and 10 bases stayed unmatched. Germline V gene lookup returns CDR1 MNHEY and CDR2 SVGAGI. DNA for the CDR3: TGTGCCAGCACCGTTAGGGGGACAGGGGCCGATACGCAGTATTTT. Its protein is CASTVRGTGADTQYF.

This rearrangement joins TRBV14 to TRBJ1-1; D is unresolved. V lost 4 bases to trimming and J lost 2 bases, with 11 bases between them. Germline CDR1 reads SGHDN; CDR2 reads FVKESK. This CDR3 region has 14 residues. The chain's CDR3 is CASSPKLLNTEAFF. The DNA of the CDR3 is TGTGCCAGCAGCCCCAAACTCTTAAACACTGAAGCTTTCTTT.

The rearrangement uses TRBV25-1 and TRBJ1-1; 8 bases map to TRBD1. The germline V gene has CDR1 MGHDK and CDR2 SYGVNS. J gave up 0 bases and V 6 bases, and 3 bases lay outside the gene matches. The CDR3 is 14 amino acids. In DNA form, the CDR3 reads TGTGCCAGCAGGAGACAGGGGATGAACACTGAAGCTTTCTTT. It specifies CASRRQGMNTEAFF.

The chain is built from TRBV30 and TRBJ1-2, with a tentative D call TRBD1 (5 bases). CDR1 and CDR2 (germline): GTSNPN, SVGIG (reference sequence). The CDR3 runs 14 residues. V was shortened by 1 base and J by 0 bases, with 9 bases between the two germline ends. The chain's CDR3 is CAWSGRDPNYGYTF. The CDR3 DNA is TGTGCCTGGAGTGGCCGGGACCCTAACTATGGCTACACCTTC.

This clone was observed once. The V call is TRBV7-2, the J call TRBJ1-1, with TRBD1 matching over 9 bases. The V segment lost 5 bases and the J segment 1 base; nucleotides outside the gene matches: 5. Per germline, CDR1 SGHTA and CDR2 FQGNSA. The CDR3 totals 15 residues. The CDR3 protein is CASSPHRGQNTEAFF. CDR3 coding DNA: TGTGCCAGCAGCCCCCACAGGGGGCAGAACACTGAAGCTTTCTTT.

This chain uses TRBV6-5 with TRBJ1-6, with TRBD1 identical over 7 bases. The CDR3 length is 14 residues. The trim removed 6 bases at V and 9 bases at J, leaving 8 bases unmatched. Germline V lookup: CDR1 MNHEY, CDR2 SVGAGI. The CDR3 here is CASSRQGKVSPLHF. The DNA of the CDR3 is TGTGCCAGCAGCCGACAGGGCAAGGTTTCACCCCTCCACTTT.

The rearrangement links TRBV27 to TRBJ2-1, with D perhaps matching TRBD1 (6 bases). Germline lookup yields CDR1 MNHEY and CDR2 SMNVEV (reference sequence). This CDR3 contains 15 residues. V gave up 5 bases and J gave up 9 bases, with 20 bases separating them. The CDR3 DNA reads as TGTGCCAGCAGTCCCCCGTTGAGGGGGTATAGTGAGCAGTTCTTC. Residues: CASSPPLRGYSEQFF.

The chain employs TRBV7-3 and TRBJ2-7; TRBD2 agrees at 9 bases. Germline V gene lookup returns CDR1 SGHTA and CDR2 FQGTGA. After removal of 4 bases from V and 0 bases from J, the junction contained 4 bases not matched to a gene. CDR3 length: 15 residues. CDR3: CASSSLAGSSYEQYF. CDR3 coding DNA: TGTGCCAGCAGCTCCCTAGCGGGGTCCTCCTACGAGCAGTACTTC.

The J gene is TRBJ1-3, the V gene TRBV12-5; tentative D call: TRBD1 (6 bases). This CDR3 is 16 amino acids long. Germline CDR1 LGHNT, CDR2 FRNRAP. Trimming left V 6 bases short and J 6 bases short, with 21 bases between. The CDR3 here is CASGNSDRPPLNTIYF. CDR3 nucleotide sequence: TGTGCTAGTGGGAACTCGGACAGACCTCCGCTAAACACCATATATTTT.

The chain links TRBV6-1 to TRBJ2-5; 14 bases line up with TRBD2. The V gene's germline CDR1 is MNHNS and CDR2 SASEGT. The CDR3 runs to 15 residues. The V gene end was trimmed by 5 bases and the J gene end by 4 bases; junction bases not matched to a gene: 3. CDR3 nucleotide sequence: TGTGCCAGCAGTCTCGGGACTAGCGGGGGAGAGACCCAGTACTTC. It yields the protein CASSLGTSGGETQYF.